Listed below are T cell receptor beta chains from one sample, sequenced in a study of blood T cell repertoires in COVID-19. Generated by immunoSEQ multiplex PCR, the TCRdb table keeps only in-frame clones and is missing some. This sample has 390,000 or so clones, with 90% found just once. The sample was peripheral blood. The receptor set was obtained from a man aged 18 to 29 with active or convalescent COVID-19. The CDR3 runs from the conserved cysteine through the conserved F or W.

j_gene: TRBJ1-5; v_gene: TRBV7-8; CDR3aa: CASSEPGQAGNQPQHF
j_gene: TRBJ2-1; v_gene: TRBV7-6; CDR3aa: CASSLSGGASYNEQFF
j_gene: TRBJ2-1; v_gene: TRBV7-9; CDR3aa: CASSIRGNEQFF
j_gene: TRBJ2-3; v_gene: TRBV6-4; CDR3aa: CASSPQGTDTQYF
j_gene: TRBJ2-2; v_gene: TRBV29-1; CDR3aa: CSSRTGLAGELFF
j_gene: TRBJ2-3; v_gene: TRBV7-3; CDR3aa: CASSPGTGSSTDTQYF
j_gene: TRBJ2-7; v_gene: TRBV7-9; CDR3aa: CASSLALIAGVKTYEQYF
j_gene: TRBJ1-1; v_gene: TRBV11-1; CDR3aa: CASSYRTATEAFF
j_gene: TRBJ2-7; v_gene: TRBV7-3; CDR3aa: CASSAVAGGRNEQYF
j_gene: TRBJ1-2; v_gene: TRBV29-1; CDR3aa: CSVDRDRTSNYGYTF
j_gene: TRBJ1-2; v_gene: TRBV7-2; CDR3aa: CASSLGISEDGYTF
j_gene: TRBJ1-2; v_gene: TRBV5-6; CDR3aa: CASSWRRAGGGYTF
j_gene: TRBJ1-1; v_gene: TRBV6-5; CDR3aa: CASSRDRGGTEAFF
j_gene: TRBJ1-1; v_gene: TRBV4-1; CDR3aa: CASSHPTGKAFF
j_gene: TRBJ2-3; v_gene: TRBV7-9; CDR3aa: CASSPRVAGTAGDTQYF
j_gene: TRBJ2-5; v_gene: TRBV4-1; CDR3aa: CASSPLGLNQETQYF
j_gene: TRBJ1-4; v_gene: TRBV18; CDR3aa: CASSPGTGGTNEKLFF
j_gene: TRBJ2-3; v_gene: TRBV19; CDR3aa: CASSIERQGTDTQYF
j_gene: TRBJ2-5; v_gene: TRBV29-1; CDR3aa: CSVVVSGRANLVRETQYF
j_gene: TRBJ1-2; v_gene: TRBV24-1; CDR3aa: CATSSAGLDYGYTF
j_gene: TRBJ1-5; v_gene: TRBV7-6; CDR3aa: CASSLEQGQGQPQHF
j_gene: TRBJ2-1; v_gene: TRBV6-4; CDR3aa: CASRLADGVDEQFF
j_gene: TRBJ2-5; v_gene: TRBV19; CDR3aa: CASSIGPQQETQYF
j_gene: TRBJ2-3; v_gene: TRBV5-5; CDR3aa: CASSLVGLGTDTQYF
j_gene: TRBJ1-1; v_gene: TRBV11-2; CDR3aa: CASTMVRGHTEAFF
j_gene: TRBJ2-1; v_gene: TRBV28; CDR3aa: CASRTEYNEQFF
j_gene: TRBJ2-4; v_gene: TRBV7-9; CDR3aa: CASSKRVPEGAKNIQYF
j_gene: TRBJ2-7; v_gene: TRBV9; CDR3aa: CASSPWLDRVAYEQYF
j_gene: TRBJ1-6; v_gene: TRBV6-2/TRBV6-3; CDR3aa: CASSYIGQGQSPRRSPLHF
j_gene: TRBJ2-4; v_gene: TRBV5-4; CDR3aa: CASSFSGGENIQYF
j_gene: TRBJ1-4; v_gene: TRBV4-1; CDR3aa: CASSHGKGRVNEKLFF
j_gene: TRBJ2-3; v_gene: TRBV4-3; CDR3aa: CASSLSGGTDTQYF
j_gene: TRBJ1-1; v_gene: TRBV24-1; CDR3aa: CATSDFRGTFF
j_gene: TRBJ1-5; v_gene: TRBV21-1; CDR3aa: CASSKWTSFSNQPQHF
j_gene: TRBJ1-4; v_gene: TRBV5-1; CDR3aa: CASSLGQGDEKLFF
j_gene: TRBJ2-1; v_gene: TRBV7-3; CDR3aa: CASSFPGLGNEQFF
j_gene: TRBJ2-3; v_gene: TRBV12-5; CDR3aa: CASGPGDSPNTQYF
j_gene: TRBJ2-7; v_gene: TRBV7-2; CDR3aa: CASSSAGGTSGYEQYF
j_gene: TRBJ2-3; v_gene: TRBV4-3; CDR3aa: CASSRTVAGGLTDTQYF
j_gene: TRBJ1-5; v_gene: TRBV24-1; CDR3aa: CATSVRRQGFQPQHF
j_gene: TRBJ2-3; v_gene: TRBV7-9; CDR3aa: CASSLWSGGADTQYF
j_gene: TRBJ1-1; v_gene: TRBV15; CDR3aa: CATSRRQEVTEAFF
j_gene: TRBJ2-3; v_gene: TRBV7-2; CDR3aa: CASSLGGRGASTDTQYF
j_gene: TRBJ2-7; v_gene: TRBV30; CDR3aa: CAWSLSSGQYEQYF
j_gene: TRBJ1-5; v_gene: TRBV5-1; CDR3aa: CASSLGEGNQPQHF
j_gene: TRBJ1-5; v_gene: TRBV27; CDR3aa: CASSFGTANQPQHF
j_gene: TRBJ2-2; v_gene: TRBV14; CDR3aa: CASSQVRPGGPGELFF
j_gene: TRBJ1-1; v_gene: TRBV13; CDR3aa: CASSIVDRGGTEAFF
j_gene: TRBJ2-5; v_gene: TRBV7-9; CDR3aa: CASSLGDRGPQETQYF
j_gene: TRBJ2-5; v_gene: TRBV7-6; CDR3aa: CASSLARGLAATQYF
j_gene: TRBJ1-5; v_gene: TRBV19; CDR3aa: CASNPDSLQPQHF
j_gene: TRBJ1-5; v_gene: TRBV27; CDR3aa: CASSLWATNSNQPQHF
j_gene: TRBJ1-5; v_gene: TRBV6-5; CDR3aa: CASSQLQGMGQPQHF